These 8 T cell receptor beta chains originate from one sample sequenced in a study of blood T cell repertoires in COVID-19. TCRdb's copy holds only in-frame clones and misses some; the assay was immunoSEQ multiplex PCR. The table lists fewer than 300,000 clones, about nine tenths of them singletons. Sequencing was done on a sample of peripheral blood. The receptors derive from a man in his forties or fifties with COVID-19, enrolled during active disease.

V usage is TRBV29-1 and J usage is TRBJ2-6; 9 bases agree with TRBD1. The CDR3 extends over 15 amino acids. The junction had 3 bases not matched to a gene; V was cut back by 6 bases and J by 0 bases. The germline V gene has CDR1 SQVTM and CDR2 ANQGSEA. In DNA, the CDR3 is TGCAGCGTGACAGGGGGTGGCTCTGGGGCCAACGTCCTGACTTTC. Protein product: CSVTGGGSGANVLTF. The full variable domain, with the rest looked up from reference TRBV29-1 and TRBJ2-6, is SAVISQKPSRDICQRGTSLTIQCQVDSQVTMMFWYRQQPGQSLTLIATANQGSEATYESGFVIDKFPISRPNLTFSTLTVSNMSPEDSSIYLCSVTGGGSGANVLTFGAGSRLTVL.

A few counts support this clone. V and J are TRBV30 and TRBJ1-4; 8 bases are a match to TRBD1. Germline V gene data show CDR1 as GTSNPN and CDR2 as SVGIG (reference sequence). After removal of 5 bases from V and 4 bases from J, the junction contained 3 bases not matched to a gene. The CDR3 is made up of 13 amino acids. CDR3 sequence reads: CAWAQGVNEKLFF. Here the CDR3 DNA reads TGTGCCTGGGCACAGGGGGTTAATGAAAAACTGTTTTTT.

This clone was seen just once. The chain has TRBV7-8 and TRBJ1-5; D is unclear. Germline V lookup: CDR1 SGHVS, CDR2 FQNEAQ. CDR3 size: 16 residues. Between the trimmed V and J ends, which lost 1 base and 3 bases, there was a span of 13 bases. CDR3 in amino acids: CASSLVGDMDNQPQHF. In DNA form, the CDR3 reads TGTGCCAGCAGCTTAGTGGGTGACATGGACAATCAGCCCCAGCATTTT.

This chain uses TRBV6-5 with TRBJ1-2; D may be TRBD1 (5 bases). The CDR3 totals 13 residues. CDR1 is MNHEY, CDR2 SVGAGI, per germline. The V gene lost 5 bases and the J gene lost 8 bases, with 15 bases spanning the gap. The CDR3 bases are TGTGCCAGCAGTCTGGGACTCGCCGGCGGCTACACCTTC. It specifies CASSLGLAGGYTF.

The rearrangement joins TRBV18 to TRBJ2-2, with D perhaps TRBD1 (6 bases). The V gene's germline CDR1 is KGHSH and CDR2 LQKENI. V was shortened by 6 bases and J by 7 bases, with 18 bases between the two germline ends. The CDR3 sequence is 15 residues long. CDR3 coding DNA: TGTGCCAGCTCCCAAAACCCAGGGGACCACGGGGAGCTGTTTTTT. The encoded protein is CASSQNPGDHGELFF. Using reference TRBV18 and TRBJ2-2 for the parts outside the CDR3, the full variable domain is NAGVMQNPRHLVRRRGQEARLRCSPMKGHSHVYWYRQLPEEGLKFMVYLQKENIIDESGMPKERFSAEFPKEGPSILRIQQVVRGDSAAYFCASSQNPGDHGELFFGEGSRLTVL.

The V call is TRBV18, the J call TRBJ2-7; possibly TRBD1 for D (5 bases). The CDR3 sequence is 14 residues long. V was trimmed by 3 bases and J by 0 bases, leaving 9 bases between them. Germline V gene sequence: CDR1 KGHSH, CDR2 LQKENI. For the CDR3, the DNA is TGTGCCAGCTCACCGGGCAGGGTCTCCTACGAGCAGTACTTC. This gives the protein CASSPGRVSYEQYF.

This CDR3 is CASSPDSSSYNEQFF. The CDR3 region has the DNA TGTGCCAGCAGTCCCGACAGCAGCTCCTACAATGAGCAGTTCTTC. The V and J genes are TRBV6-4 and TRBJ2-1, with TRBD1 as a possible D gene (5 bases). V dropped 5 bases and J dropped 0 bases, with 11 bases sitting between them. Germline CDR1 is MRHNA and CDR2 is SNTAGT. The CDR3 extends over 15 amino acids.

This chain uses TRBV7-8 with TRBJ2-7; the match to TRBD1 covers 7 bases. The germline gives CDR1 SGHVS, CDR2 FQNEAQ. V was clipped by 2 bases and J by 6 bases; unmatched bases: 7. The CDR3 runs to 14 residues. CDR3: CASSLWTGSFEQYF. CDR3 DNA sequence: TGTGCCAGCAGCTTATGGACAGGAAGCTTCGAGCAGTACTTC.